The T cell receptor beta chain under discussion was sequenced for a study of Ad26.COV2.S vaccination and SARS-CoV-2 variants. With regard to this clone: Antigen: not known.

Noted treatment: around 19 received Ad26.COV2.S at low or high dose, single or two shots; about 5 received placebo; per-sample allocation not given. Repertoires come from day 63 after the first vaccine or placebo injection. Recruitment in Boston yielded a donor of adult age, 18-55 years. Trimming took 6 bases from V and 3 from J, leaving 20 bases between them. The CDR3 spans 16 residues. Germline V gives CDR1 SGHAT, CDR2 FQNNGV. Sequencing used immunoSEQ multiplex PCR; TCRdb keeps in-frame clones, though not all of them. The data hold a few hundred thousand clones, with around 93% observed a single time. Study outcomes and limitations: Placebo recipients showed lower spike-specific TCR breadth than vaccinees. After vaccination, reports described spike-specific CD8+ and CD4+ T cell responses as showing substantial breadth. Those who received vaccine or placebo ended up with similar non-spike TCR breadth.

The material sequenced was peripheral blood, taken in a trial of Ad26.COV2.S vaccine versus placebo. The sequence was collected from a person aged 18-60 years who received the Ad26.COV2.S COVID-19 vaccine or a placebo. The V call is TRBV11-2, the J call TRBJ2-5; weak D call: TRBD2 (6 bases). In DNA form, the CDR3 reads TGTGCCAGCAGGTTCGGGAGCAACCGCCTTAAAGAGACCCAGTACTTC. This gives the protein CASRFGSNRLKETQYF. Filled out from reference TRBV11-2 and TRBJ2-5, the complete variable domain reads EAGVAQSPRYKIIEKRQSVAFWCNPISGHATLYWYQQILGQGPKLLIQFQNNGVVDDSQLPKDRFSAERLKGVDSTLKIQPAKLEDSAVYLCASRFGSNRLKETQYFGPGTRLLVL.